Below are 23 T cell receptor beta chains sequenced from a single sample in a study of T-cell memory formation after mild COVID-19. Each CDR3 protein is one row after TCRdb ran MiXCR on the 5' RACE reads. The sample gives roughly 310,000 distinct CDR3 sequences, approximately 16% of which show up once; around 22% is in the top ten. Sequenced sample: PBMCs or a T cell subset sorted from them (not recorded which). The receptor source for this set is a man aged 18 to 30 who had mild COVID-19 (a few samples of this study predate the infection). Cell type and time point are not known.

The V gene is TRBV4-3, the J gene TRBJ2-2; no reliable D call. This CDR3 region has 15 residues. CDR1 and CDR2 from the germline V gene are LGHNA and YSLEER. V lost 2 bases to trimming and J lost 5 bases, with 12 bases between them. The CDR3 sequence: CASSQRDGRTGELFF. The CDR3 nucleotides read TGCGCCAGCAGCCAACGTGATGGGCGGACCGGGGAGCTGTTTTTT.

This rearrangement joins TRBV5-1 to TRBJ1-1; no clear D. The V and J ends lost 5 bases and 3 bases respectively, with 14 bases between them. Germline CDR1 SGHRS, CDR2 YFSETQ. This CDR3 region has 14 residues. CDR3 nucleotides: TGCGCCAGCAGGGCCGGTGGGGTAGACACTGAAGCTTTCTTT. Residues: CASRAGGVDTEAFF. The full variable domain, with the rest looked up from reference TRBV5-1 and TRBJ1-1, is KAGVTQTPRYLIKTRGQQVTLSCSPISGHRSVSWYQQTPGQGLQFLFEYFSETQRNKGNFPGRFSGRQFSNSRSEMNVSTLELGDSALYLCASRAGGVDTEAFFGQGTRLTVV.

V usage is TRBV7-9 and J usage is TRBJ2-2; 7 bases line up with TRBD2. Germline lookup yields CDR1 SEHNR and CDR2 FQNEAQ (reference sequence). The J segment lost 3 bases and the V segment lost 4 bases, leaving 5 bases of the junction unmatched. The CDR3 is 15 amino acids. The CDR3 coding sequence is TGTGCCAGCAGCTCGACTAGCCGGCACACCGGGGAGCTGTTTTTT. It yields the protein CASSSTSRHTGELFF.

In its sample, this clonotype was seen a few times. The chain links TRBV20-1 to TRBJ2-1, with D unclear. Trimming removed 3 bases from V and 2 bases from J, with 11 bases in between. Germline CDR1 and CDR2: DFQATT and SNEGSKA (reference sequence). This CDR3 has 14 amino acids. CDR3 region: CSASGIRAYNEQFF. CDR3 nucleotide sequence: TGCAGTGCTAGTGGGATCCGGGCCTACAATGAGCAGTTCTTC.

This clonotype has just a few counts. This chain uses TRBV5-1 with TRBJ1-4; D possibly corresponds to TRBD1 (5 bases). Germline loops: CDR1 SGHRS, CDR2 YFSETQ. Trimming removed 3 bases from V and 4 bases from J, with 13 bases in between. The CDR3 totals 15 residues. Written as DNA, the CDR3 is TGCGCCAGCAGCTACCGGGGCAACCTTAATGAAAAACTGTTTTTT. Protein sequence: CASSYRGNLNEKLFF.

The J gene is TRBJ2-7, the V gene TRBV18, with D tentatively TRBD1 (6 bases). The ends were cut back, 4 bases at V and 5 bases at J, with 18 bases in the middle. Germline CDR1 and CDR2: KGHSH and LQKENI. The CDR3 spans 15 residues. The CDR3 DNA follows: TGTGCCAGCTCACACAAACCGGGACATCGAAACGAGCAGTACTTC. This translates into CASSHKPGHRNEQYF.

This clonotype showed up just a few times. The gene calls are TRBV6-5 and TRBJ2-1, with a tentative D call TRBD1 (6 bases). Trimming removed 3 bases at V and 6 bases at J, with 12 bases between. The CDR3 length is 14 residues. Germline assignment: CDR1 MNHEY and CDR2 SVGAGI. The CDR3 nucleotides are TGTGCCAGCAGTTATTCTCGCAGGGGCAATGAGCAGTTCTTC. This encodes CASSYSRRGNEQFF.

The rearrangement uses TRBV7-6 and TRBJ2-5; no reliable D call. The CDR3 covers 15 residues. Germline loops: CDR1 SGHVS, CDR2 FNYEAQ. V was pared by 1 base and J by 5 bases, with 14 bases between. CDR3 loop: CASSLGTIVVETQYF. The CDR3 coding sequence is TGTGCCAGCAGCTTAGGGACGATCGTTGTGGAGACCCAGTACTTC.

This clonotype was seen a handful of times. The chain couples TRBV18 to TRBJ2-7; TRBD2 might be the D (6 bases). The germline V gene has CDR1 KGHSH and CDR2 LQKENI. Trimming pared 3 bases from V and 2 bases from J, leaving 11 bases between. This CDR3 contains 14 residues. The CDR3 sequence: CASSPASAAYEQYF. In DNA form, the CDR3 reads TGTGCCAGCTCACCTGCTAGCGCCGCCTACGAGCAGTACTTC. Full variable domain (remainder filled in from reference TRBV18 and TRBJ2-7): NAGVMQNPRHLVRRRGQEARLRCSPMKGHSHVYWYRQLPEEGLKFMVYLQKENIIDESGMPKERFSAEFPKEGPSILRIQQVVRGDSAAYFCASSPASAAYEQYFGPGTRLTVT.

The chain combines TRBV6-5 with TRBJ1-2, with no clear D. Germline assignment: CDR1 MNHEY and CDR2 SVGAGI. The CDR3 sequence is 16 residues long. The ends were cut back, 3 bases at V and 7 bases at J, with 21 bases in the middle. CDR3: CASSYSPDPKKSGYTF. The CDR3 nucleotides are TGTGCCAGCAGTTATAGCCCTGACCCCAAAAAAAGTGGCTACACCTTC.

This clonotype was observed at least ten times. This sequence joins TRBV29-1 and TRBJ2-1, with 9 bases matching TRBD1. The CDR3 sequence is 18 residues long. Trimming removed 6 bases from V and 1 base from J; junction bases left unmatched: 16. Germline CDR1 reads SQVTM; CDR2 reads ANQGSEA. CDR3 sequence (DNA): TGCAGCGTCCAAACCGGGACAGGGTTACGTGGGTCCTACAATGAGCAGTTCTTC. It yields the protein CSVQTGTGLRGSYNEQFF.

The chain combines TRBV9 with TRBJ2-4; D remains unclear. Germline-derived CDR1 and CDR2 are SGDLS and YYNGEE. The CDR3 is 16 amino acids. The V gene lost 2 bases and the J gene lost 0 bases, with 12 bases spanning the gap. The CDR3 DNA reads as TGTGCCAGCAGCGTGTGTTGCTGGGTAGCCAAAAACATTCAGTACTTC. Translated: CASSVCCWVAKNIQYF.

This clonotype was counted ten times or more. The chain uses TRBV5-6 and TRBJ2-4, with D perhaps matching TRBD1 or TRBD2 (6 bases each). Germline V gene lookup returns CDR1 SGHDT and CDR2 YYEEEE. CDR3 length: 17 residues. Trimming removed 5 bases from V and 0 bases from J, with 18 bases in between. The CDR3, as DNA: TGTGCCAGCAGTTTACTTCGGGGGCAAATAGCCAAAAACATTCAGTACTTC. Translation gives CASSLLRGQIAKNIQYF.

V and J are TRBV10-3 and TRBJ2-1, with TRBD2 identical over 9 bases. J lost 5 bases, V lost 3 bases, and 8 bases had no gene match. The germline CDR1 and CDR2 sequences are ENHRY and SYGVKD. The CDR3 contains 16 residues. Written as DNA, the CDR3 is TGTGCCATCAGTGATTCCCCTAGCGGGGTTCACAATGAGCAGTTCTTC. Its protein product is CAISDSPSGVHNEQFF.

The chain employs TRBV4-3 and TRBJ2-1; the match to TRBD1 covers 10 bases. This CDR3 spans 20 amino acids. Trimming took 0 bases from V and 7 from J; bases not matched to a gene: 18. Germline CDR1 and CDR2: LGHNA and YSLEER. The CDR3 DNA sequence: TGCGCCAGCAGCCAAGAAGGGGAGACAGGGGGCAACATGGTATTGAATGAGCAGTTCTTC. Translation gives CASSQEGETGGNMVLNEQFF.

This CDR3 is CASSLRQGIAFF. In DNA, the CDR3 is TGTGCCAGCAGCTTACGTCAGGGGATCGCTTTCTTT. The chain couples TRBV7-3 to TRBJ1-1; the D gene is possibly TRBD1 (6 bases). This CDR3 has 12 residues. Trimming pared 2 bases from V and 11 bases from J, leaving 12 bases between. CDR1 is SGHTA and CDR2 is FQGTGA in the germline V gene.

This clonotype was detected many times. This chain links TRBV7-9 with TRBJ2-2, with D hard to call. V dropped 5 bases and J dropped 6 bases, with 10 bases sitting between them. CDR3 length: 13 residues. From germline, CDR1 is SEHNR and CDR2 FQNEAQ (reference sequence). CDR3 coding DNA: TGTGCCAGCAGCAAAACGGGCGCCGGGGAGCTGTTTTTT. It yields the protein CASSKTGAGELFF.

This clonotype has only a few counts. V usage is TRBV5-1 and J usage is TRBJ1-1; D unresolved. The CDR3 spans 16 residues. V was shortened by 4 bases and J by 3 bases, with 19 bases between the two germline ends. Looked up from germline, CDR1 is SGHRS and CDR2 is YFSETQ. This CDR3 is CASSKVTGVLYTEAFF. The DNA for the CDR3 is TGCGCCAGCAGCAAGGTGACCGGGGTGTTGTACACTGAAGCTTTCTTT.

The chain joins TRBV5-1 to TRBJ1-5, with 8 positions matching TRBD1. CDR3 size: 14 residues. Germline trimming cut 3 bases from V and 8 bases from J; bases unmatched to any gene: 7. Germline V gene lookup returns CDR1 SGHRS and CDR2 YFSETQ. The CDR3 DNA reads TGCGCCAGCAGCTCCGGACAGGGTGTGGAGCCCCAGCATTTT. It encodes CASSSGQGVEPQHF.

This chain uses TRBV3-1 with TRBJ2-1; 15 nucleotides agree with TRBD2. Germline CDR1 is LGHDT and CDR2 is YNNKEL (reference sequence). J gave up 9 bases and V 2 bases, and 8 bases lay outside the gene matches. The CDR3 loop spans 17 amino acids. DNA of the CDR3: TGTGCCAGCAGCCAACACCGGACTAGCGGGGGGGCCACTGAGCAGTTCTTC. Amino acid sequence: CASSQHRTSGGATEQFF.

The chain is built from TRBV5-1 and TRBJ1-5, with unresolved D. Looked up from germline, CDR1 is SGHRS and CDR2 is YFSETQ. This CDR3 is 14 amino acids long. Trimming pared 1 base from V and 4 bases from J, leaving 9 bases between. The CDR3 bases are TGCGCCAGCAGCTTGAGCGTGGGGAATCAGCCCCAGCATTTT. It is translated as CASSLSVGNQPQHF.

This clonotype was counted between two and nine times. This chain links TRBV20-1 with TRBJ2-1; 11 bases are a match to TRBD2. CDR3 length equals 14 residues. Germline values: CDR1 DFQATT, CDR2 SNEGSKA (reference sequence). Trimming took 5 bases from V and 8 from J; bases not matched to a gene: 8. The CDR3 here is CSARLAGQLDEQFF. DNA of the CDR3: TGCAGTGCTCGACTAGCGGGGCAATTGGATGAGCAGTTCTTC.

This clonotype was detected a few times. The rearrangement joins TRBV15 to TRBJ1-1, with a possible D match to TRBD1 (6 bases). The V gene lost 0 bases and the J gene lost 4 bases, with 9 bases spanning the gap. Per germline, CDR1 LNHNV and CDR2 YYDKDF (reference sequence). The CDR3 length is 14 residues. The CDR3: CATSREGGGTEAFF. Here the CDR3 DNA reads TGTGCCACCAGCAGAGAAGGAGGGGGCACTGAAGCTTTCTTT.